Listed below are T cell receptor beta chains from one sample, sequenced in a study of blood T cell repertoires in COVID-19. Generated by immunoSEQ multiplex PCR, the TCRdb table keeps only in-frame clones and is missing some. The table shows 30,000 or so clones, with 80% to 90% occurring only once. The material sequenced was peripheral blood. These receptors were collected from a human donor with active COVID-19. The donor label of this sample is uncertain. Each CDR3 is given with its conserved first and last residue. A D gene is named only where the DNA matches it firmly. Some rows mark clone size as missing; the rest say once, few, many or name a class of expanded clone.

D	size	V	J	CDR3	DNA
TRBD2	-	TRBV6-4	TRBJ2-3	CASSDSSGRDTQYF	TGTGCCAGCAGTGACTCTAGCGGGAGAGATACGCAGTATTTT
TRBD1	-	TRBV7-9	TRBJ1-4	CASSYRQGSNEKLFF	TGTGCCAGCAGCTATCGACAGGGGTCTAATGAAAAACTGTTTTTT
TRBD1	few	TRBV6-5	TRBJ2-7	CASSRDRAIYEQYF	TGTGCCAGCAGTCGGGACAGGGCCATCTACGAGCAGTACTTC
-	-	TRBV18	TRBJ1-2	CASSPRTAEPYTF	TGTGCCAGCTCACCGAGGACAGCTGAACCCTACACCTTC
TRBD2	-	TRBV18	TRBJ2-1	CASSQGLAGGNEQFF	TGTGCCAGCTCACAGGGACTAGCGGGGGGAAATGAGCAGTTCTTC
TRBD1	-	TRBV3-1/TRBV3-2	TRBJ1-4	CASSQGGQDRMFF	TGTGCCAGCAGCCAAGGCGGACAGGATAGAATGTTTTTT
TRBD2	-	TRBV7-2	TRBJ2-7	CASSPNKGLAVHEQYF	TGTGCCAGCAGCCCTAATAAGGGACTAGCGGTCCACGAGCAGTACTTC
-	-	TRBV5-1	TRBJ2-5	CASKRAALPREEETQYF	TGCGCCAGCAAGCGGGCCGCCTTACCAAGGGAGGAAGAGACCCAGTACTTC
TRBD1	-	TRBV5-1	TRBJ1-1	CASSYRGMNTEAFF	TGCGCCAGCAGCTACAGGGGGATGAACACTGAAGCTTTCTTT
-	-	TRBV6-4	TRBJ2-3	CASSDPGRADTQYF	TGTGCCAGCAGTGATCCTGGGAGAGCAGATACGCAGTATTTT